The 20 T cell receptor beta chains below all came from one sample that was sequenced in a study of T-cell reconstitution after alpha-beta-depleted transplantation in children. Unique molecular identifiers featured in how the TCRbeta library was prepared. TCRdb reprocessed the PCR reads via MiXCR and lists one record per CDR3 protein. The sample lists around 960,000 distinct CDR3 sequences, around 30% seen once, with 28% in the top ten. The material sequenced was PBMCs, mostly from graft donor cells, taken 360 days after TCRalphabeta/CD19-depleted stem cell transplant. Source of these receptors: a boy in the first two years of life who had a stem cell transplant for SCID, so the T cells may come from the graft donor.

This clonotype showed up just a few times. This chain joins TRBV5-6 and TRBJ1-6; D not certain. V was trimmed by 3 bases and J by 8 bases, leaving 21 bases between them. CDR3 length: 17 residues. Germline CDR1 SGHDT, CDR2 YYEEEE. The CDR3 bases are TGTGCCAGCAGCTCGGAGATGGAGCTGCGTTGGGATTCACCCCTCCACTTT. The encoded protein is CASSSEMELRWDSPLHF.

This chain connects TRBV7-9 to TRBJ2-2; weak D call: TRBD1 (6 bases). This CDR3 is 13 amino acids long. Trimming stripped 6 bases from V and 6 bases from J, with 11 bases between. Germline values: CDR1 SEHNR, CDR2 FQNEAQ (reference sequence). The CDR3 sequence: CASRGDTPGELFF. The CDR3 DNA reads TGTGCCAGCAGGGGGGACACCCCCGGGGAGCTGTTTTTT.

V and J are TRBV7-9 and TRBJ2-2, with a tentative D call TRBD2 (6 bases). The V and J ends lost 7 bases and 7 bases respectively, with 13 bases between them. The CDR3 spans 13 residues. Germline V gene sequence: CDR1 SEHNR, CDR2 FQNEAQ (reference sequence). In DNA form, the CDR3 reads TGTGCCAGCATCCCATGGGGGGACGGGGAGCTGTTTTTT. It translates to CASIPWGDGELFF.

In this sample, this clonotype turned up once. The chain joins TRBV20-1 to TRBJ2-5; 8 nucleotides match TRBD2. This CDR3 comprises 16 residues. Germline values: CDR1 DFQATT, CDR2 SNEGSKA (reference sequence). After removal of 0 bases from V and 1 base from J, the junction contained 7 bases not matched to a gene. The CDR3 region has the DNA TGCAGTGCTAGAGATGCGGCTAGCGGGCCCCAAGAGACCCAGTACTTC. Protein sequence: CSARDAASGPQETQYF.

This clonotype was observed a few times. CDR3 DNA: TGCAGCGTTAGCGCCACTTTAGAGACCCAGTACTTC. Its translation: CSVSATLETQYF. The chain couples TRBV29-1 to TRBJ2-5; D unclear. The V gene lost 5 bases and the J gene lost 4 bases, with 11 bases spanning the gap. The CDR3 is 12 amino acids. The germline V gene encodes CDR1 SQVTM and CDR2 ANQGSEA.

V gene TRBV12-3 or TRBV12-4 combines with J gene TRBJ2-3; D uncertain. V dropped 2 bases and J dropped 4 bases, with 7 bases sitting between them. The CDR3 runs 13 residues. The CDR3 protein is CASSLRLPDTQYF. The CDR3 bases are TGTGCCAGCAGTTTAAGACTTCCAGATACGCAGTATTTT.

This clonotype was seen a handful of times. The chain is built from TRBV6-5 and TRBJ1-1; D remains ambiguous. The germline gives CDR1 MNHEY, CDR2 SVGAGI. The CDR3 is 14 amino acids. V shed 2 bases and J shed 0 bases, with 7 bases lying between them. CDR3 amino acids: CASSYGPVNTEAFF. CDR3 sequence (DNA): TGTGCCAGCAGTTACGGGCCAGTGAACACTGAAGCTTTCTTT.

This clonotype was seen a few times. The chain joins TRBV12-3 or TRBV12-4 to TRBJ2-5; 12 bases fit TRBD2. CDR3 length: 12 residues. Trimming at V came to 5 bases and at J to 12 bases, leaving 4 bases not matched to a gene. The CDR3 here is CASSPSGGAEYF. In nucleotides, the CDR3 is TGTGCCAGCAGTCCTAGCGGGGGGGCGGAGTACTTC.

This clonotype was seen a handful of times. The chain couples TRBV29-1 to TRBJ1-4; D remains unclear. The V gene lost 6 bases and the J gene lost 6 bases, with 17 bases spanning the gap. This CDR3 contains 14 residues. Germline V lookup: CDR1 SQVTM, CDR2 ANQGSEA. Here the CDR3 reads CSVSPEGWDEKLFF. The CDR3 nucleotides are TGCAGCGTCTCCCCGGAAGGGTGGGATGAAAAACTGTTTTTT.

The CDR3 protein is CASNAPEEDQTYEQYF. The CDR3 DNA sequence: TGTGCCAGCAACGCTCCTGAGGAAGACCAGACCTACGAGCAGTACTTC. The rearrangement uses TRBV28 and TRBJ2-7; D not certain. The CDR3 loop spans 16 amino acids. Germline CDR1 MDHEN, CDR2 SYDVKM. With 7 bases removed from V and 2 bases from J, the gap between germline ends came to 21 bases.

CDR3 region: CATSRAPVRGVGTDTQYF. As DNA, the CDR3 is TGTGCCACCAGCAGAGCTCCCGTGCGGGGGGTGGGCACAGATACGCAGTATTTT. V and J are TRBV15 and TRBJ2-3; 8 bases align to TRBD2. The CDR3 runs 18 residues. Germline lookup yields CDR1 LNHNV and CDR2 YYDKDF (reference sequence). Unmatched junction bases numbered 10, after V lost 1 base and J lost 1 base.

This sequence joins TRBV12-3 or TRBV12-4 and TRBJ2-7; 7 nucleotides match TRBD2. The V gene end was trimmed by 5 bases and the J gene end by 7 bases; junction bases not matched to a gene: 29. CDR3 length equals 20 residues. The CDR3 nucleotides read TGTGCCAGCAGTCTTCCGACACGGGGACTAACCCTTACCCGGGTTGAAGAGCAGTACTTC. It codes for CASSLPTRGLTLTRVEEQYF.

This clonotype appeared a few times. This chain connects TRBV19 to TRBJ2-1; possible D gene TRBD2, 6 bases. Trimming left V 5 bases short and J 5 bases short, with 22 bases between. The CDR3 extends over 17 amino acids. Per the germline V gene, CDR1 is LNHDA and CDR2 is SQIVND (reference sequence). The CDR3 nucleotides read TGTGCCAGTAGTCCTAGGACTACCCGGGGAAGACACAATGAGCAGTTCTTC. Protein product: CASSPRTTRGRHNEQFF. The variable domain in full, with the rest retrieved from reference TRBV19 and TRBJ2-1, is DGGITQSPKYLFRKEGQNVTLSCEQNLNHDAMYWYRQDPGQGLRLIYYSQIVNDFQKGDIAEGYSVSREKKESFPLTVTSAQKNPTAFYLCASSPRTTRGRHNEQFFGPGTRLTVL.

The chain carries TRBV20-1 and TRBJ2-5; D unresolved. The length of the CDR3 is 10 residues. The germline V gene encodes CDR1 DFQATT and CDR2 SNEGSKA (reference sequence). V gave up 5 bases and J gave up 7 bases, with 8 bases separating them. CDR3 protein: CSASSGTQYF. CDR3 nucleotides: TGCAGTGCTTCCTCTGGGACCCAGTACTTC.

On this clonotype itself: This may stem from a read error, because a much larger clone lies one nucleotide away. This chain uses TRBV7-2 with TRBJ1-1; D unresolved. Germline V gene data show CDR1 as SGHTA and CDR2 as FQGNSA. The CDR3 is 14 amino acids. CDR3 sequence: CAISLIRGLTEAFF. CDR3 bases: TGTGCCATCAGCTTAATACGGGGTCTCACTGAAGCTTTCTTT.

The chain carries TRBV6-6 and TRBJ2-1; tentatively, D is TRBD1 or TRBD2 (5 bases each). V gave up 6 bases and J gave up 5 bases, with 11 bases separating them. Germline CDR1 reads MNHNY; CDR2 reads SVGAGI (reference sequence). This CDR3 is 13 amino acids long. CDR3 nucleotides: TGTGCCAGCAGATCCGGGACCAACAATGAGCAGTTCTTC. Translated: CASRSGTNNEQFF.

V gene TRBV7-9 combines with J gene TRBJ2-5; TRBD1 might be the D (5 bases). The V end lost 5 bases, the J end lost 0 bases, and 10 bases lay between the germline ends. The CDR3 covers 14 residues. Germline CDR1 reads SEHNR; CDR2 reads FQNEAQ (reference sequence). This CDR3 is CASSLQVDQETQYF. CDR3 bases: TGTGCCAGCAGCCTACAGGTGGACCAAGAGACCCAGTACTTC.

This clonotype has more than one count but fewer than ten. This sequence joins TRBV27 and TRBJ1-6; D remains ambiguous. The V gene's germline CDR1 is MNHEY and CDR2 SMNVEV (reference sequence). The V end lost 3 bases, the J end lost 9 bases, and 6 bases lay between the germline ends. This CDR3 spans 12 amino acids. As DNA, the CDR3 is TGTGCCAGCAGTTTGACCGGTTCACCCCTCCACTTT. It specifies CASSLTGSPLHF.

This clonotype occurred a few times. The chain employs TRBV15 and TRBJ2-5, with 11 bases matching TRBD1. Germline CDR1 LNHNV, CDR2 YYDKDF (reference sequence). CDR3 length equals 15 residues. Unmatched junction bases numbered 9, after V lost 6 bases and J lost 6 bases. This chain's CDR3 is CATRTLGTGGQTQYF. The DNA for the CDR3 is TGTGCCACCAGGACCCTCGGGACAGGGGGTCAGACCCAGTACTTC.

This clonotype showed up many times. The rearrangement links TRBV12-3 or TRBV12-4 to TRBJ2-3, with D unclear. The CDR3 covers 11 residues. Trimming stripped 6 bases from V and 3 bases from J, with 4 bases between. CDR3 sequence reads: CASRETDTQYF. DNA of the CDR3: TGTGCCAGCAGGGAGACAGATACGCAGTATTTT.